One and the same sample provided the 3 T cell receptor beta chains below, sequenced in a study of blood T cells in healthy people across ages. It was with a sample-barcoded 5' primer and a J-beta primer mix that a second PCR of roughly 7 to 12 cycles was run. In TCRdb, the 5' RACE reads were re-called with MiXCR into one record per CDR3 protein. Among about 1,800,000 distinct CDR3 sequences, roughly 30% were seen once, and the ten largest hold more than 6%. The sequenced sample was blood. Receptors were obtained from a woman in her thirties in good health.

V gene TRBV15 combines with J gene TRBJ2-1; no firm D call. Between the trimmed V and J ends, which lost 5 bases and 6 bases, there was a span of 14 bases. The CDR3 covers 14 residues. The germline V gene encodes CDR1 LNHNV and CDR2 YYDKDF (reference sequence). The DNA for the CDR3 is TGTGCCACCAGCCCCTTACTAAGTTGCAATGAGCAGTTCTTC. Translation: CATSPLLSCNEQFF.

V usage is TRBV4-3 and J usage is TRBJ2-5; D not resolved. Between the trimmed V and J ends, which lost 1 base and 2 bases, there was a span of 11 bases. Germline V lookup: CDR1 LGHNA, CDR2 YSLEER. The CDR3 contains 15 residues. CDR3 in amino acids: CASSQADRLQETQYF. Here the CDR3 DNA reads TGCGCCAGCAGCCAAGCGGATCGGCTGCAAGAGACCCAGTACTTC.

This chain uses TRBV11-2 with TRBJ2-1; TRBD1 matches 8 bases. Germline CDR1 and CDR2: SGHAT and FQNNGV. V lost 6 bases to trimming and J lost 4 bases; unmatched junction nucleotides: 11. The CDR3 is 16 residues long. The CDR3, as DNA: TGTGCCAGCAGTCAGAGGCGGACAGGGACATACAATGAGCAGTTCTTC. This sequence encodes CASSQRRTGTYNEQFF. The entire variable domain, with the rest obtained from reference TRBV11-2 and TRBJ2-1, is as follows: EAGVAQSPRYKIIEKRQSVAFWCNPISGHATLYWYQQILGQGPKLLIQFQNNGVVDDSQLPKDRFSAERLKGVDSTLKIQPAKLEDSAVYLCASSQRRTGTYNEQFFGPGTRLTVL.